Each of the 17 T cell receptor beta chains below was sequenced from the same sample in a study of HIV-infected children after antiretroviral therapy interruption. The treatment was: PENTA 11 planned treatment interruption arm or continuous ART arm. RNA-based 3' RACE libraries used unique molecular identifiers. TCRdb independently ran MiXCR on the 3' RACE reads; one entry per CDR3 protein. The table shows 30,000 to 50,000 distinct CDR3 sequences, with approximately 7% occurring only once. Source: CD45RA+ CD4+ T cells from PBMCs, pooled from several time points, taken from a donor given antiretroviral therapy, either interrupted or continuous. Documented subset: naive CD4+ CD45RA+ CD45RO- T cells. Receptor source: a pool of human donors with HIV.

This clonotype occurred many times. The V gene is TRBV4-2, the J gene TRBJ2-3; a weak D match, TRBD1 (6 bases). Germline assignment: CDR1 LGHNA and CDR2 YNFKEQ. V lost 1 base and J 6 bases, leaving 17 bases between the germline ends. The CDR3 has 16 residues. The CDR3 region is CASSQGDRLGLDTQYF. The CDR3 bases are TGTGCCAGCAGCCAAGGTGACAGGCTGGGATTGGATACGCAGTATTTT.

This clonotype has ten or more counts. This chain uses TRBV7-2 with TRBJ1-5; D is perhaps TRBD1 (5 bases). The CDR3 totals 20 residues. Trimming took 4 bases from V and 6 from J, leaving 31 bases between them. Germline V gene data show CDR1 as SGHTA and CDR2 as FQGNSA. The CDR3 DNA reads TGTGCCAGCAGCTCCGCGGGCCAGGGTTTGACGTCCGCCTCCGGTCAGCCCCAGCATTTT. This gives the protein CASSSAGQGLTSASGQPQHF.

This clonotype has ten or more counts. One end of the junction fails to match germline, which may point to a read error. The chain uses TRBV11-1 and TRBJ2-1, with TRBD2 identical over 7 bases. This CDR3 comprises 20 residues. From germline, CDR1 is SGHAT and CDR2 FQDESV (reference sequence). In DNA form, the CDR3 reads TGCGCCAGCAGCTTACGCTCATCCCTCACGGGGGGACGAGCGGGCAATGAGCAGTTCTTC. It specifies CASSLRSSLTGGRAGNEQFF.

This clonotype was picked up many times. The V and J genes are TRBV5-8 and TRBJ1-4; D not resolved. V was clipped by 0 bases and J by 1 base, with 7 bases between them. The CDR3 length is 15 residues. The germline gives CDR1 SGHTS, CDR2 YDEGEE. CDR3 nucleotides: TGTGCCAGCAGCTTGGTACGGCAAACTAATGAAAAACTGTTTTTT. It codes for CASSLVRQTNEKLFF.

This clonotype has more than one count but fewer than ten. The chain joins TRBV28 to TRBJ1-6, with 8 positions matching TRBD1. With V trimmed by 6 bases and J by 15 bases, 7 bases remained unmatched. The CDR3 is 12 residues long. Looked up from germline, CDR1 is MDHEN and CDR2 is SYDVKM. The CDR3 reads CASSQPGQGLHF. The CDR3 DNA reads TGTGCCAGCAGCCAACCTGGACAGGGCCTCCACTTT.

V and J are TRBV28 and TRBJ2-5; D is possibly TRBD2 (6 bases). With 6 bases removed from V and 0 bases from J, the gap between germline ends came to 8 bases. Germline V gene lookup returns CDR1 MDHEN and CDR2 SYDVKM. The CDR3 is 13 amino acids. For the CDR3, the DNA is TGTGCCAGCAGGGAGGGGTACCAAGAGACCCAGTACTTC. Translating gives CASREGYQETQYF. Complete variable domain (other parts from reference TRBV28 and TRBJ2-5): DVKVTQSSRYLVKRTGEKVFLECVQDMDHENMFWYRQDPGLGLRLIYFSYDVKMKEKGDIPEGYSVSREKKERFSLILESASTNQTSMYLCASREGYQETQYFGPGTRLLVL.

This clonotype came up a few times. J is TRBJ2-3 and V is TRBV28; 9 bases agree with TRBD2. The CDR3 extends over 17 amino acids. V was pared by 8 bases and J by 9 bases, with 21 bases of the junction left unmatched. From germline, CDR1 is MDHEN and CDR2 SYDVKM. CDR3 sequence: CASHYRGRPSGERTQYF. CDR3 nucleotides: TGTGCCAGCCATTACCGGGGACGGCCTAGCGGGGAGAGGACGCAGTATTTT.

This clonotype was counted ten times or more. CDR3 protein: CASSQTSGNLNEQFF. The CDR3 nucleotides are TGTGCCAGCAGTCAGACTAGCGGGAATCTAAATGAGCAGTTCTTC. This rearrangement joins TRBV28 to TRBJ2-1, with 11 nucleotides matching TRBD2. Germline CDR1 is MDHEN and CDR2 is SYDVKM. V lost 5 bases, J lost 7 bases, and 7 bases stayed unmatched. CDR3 size: 15 residues.

This clonotype was picked up many times. The chain has TRBV7-9 and TRBJ2-7; 13 nucleotides align to TRBD2. CDR3 length equals 16 residues. Germline V gene data show CDR1 as SEHNR and CDR2 as FQNEAQ (reference sequence). Trimming at V came to 5 bases and at J to 4 bases, leaving 8 bases not matched to a gene. The CDR3 is CASSPTSGRAGYEQYF. CDR3 sequence (DNA): TGTGCCAGCAGCCCAACTAGCGGGAGGGCCGGGTACGAGCAGTACTTC.

At least ten counts were recorded for this clonotype. The chain employs TRBV28 and TRBJ2-3, with no clear D. The CDR3 sequence is 13 residues long. Trimming stripped 6 bases from V and 3 bases from J, with 10 bases between. CDR1 and CDR2 from the germline V gene are MDHEN and SYDVKM. CDR3: CASSRRGTDTQYF. DNA for the CDR3: TGTGCCAGCAGCCGCCGTGGGACAGATACGCAGTATTTT.

This clonotype came up many times. This rearrangement joins TRBV6-2 or TRBV6-3 to TRBJ2-1, with TRBD1 identical over 7 bases. The CDR3 spans 13 residues. Looked up from germline, CDR1 is MNHEY and CDR2 is SVGEGT. J lost 15 bases, V lost 6 bases, and 14 bases had no gene match. The DNA for the CDR3 is TGTGCCAGCAGGCCAGATCGACAGGGTTTCTTGTTCTTC. This encodes CASRPDRQGFLFF.

This clonotype was seen at least ten times. The rearrangement uses TRBV29-1 and TRBJ2-7, with TRBD1 matching over 7 bases. Germline V gives CDR1 SQVTM, CDR2 ANQGSEA. The CDR3 totals 13 residues. J lost 2 bases, V lost 4 bases, and 5 bases had no gene match. The CDR3: CSVVAQGPYEQYF. The CDR3 region has the DNA TGCAGCGTTGTGGCACAGGGGCCCTACGAGCAGTACTTC.

There are many counts of this clonotype. The V call is TRBV20-1, the J call TRBJ1-2; D perhaps matches TRBD1 (6 bases). The germline CDR1 and CDR2 sequences are DFQATT and SNEGSKA (reference sequence). The ends were cut back, 1 base at V and 2 bases at J, with 8 bases in the middle. This CDR3 contains 13 residues. CDR3 residues: CSARATGNYGYTF. As DNA, the CDR3 is TGCAGTGCTAGAGCCACAGGGAACTATGGCTACACCTTC.

This clonotype came up many times. Germline is not matched at one junction end, which may reflect a read error. J is TRBJ2-1 and V is TRBV6-5, with TRBD2 matching 11 bases. The germline CDR1 and CDR2 sequences are MNHEY and SVGAGI. The CDR3 contains 13 residues. CDR3 bases: TGTGCCAGCAGTTCGATAGCGGGAGGGCCTTCGGTCTTC. Amino acids: CASSSIAGGPSVF.

The rearrangement joins TRBV12-3 or TRBV12-4 to TRBJ2-3, with D hard to call. The CDR3 is 16 amino acids. V was pared by 5 bases and J by 0 bases, with 15 bases between. CDR3 nucleotides: TGTGCCAGCAGTCCGCAATGGGCGGCTAGCACAGATACGCAGTATTTT. It yields the protein CASSPQWAASTDTQYF.

This clonotype is deemed medium-sized (0.01 to 0.1%). The chain employs TRBV30 and TRBJ2-1; unclear D gene. Between the trimmed V and J ends, which lost 2 bases and 9 bases, there was a span of 20 bases. The CDR3 totals 15 residues. Germline V gives CDR1 GTSNPN, CDR2 SVGIG (reference sequence). The CDR3 nucleotides are TGTGCCTGGAGTCTAGTTGGGCTTAACTATGCTGAGCAGTTCTTC. Translating gives CAWSLVGLNYAEQFF.

This clonotype was seen ten or more times. The V call is TRBV20-1, the J call TRBJ2-2; D unresolved. CDR1 and CDR2 from the germline V gene are DFQATT and SNEGSKA (reference sequence). The CDR3 extends over 14 amino acids. The V and J ends lost 7 bases and 9 bases respectively, with 21 bases between them. In DNA, the CDR3 is TGCAGTGTCACCAAGTCCTTGCCAAGCCGGGAGCTGTTTTTT. The encoded protein is CSVTKSLPSRELFF.